The 25 T cell receptor beta chains given below trace back to one sample, sequenced in a study of CD8 T cells in ankylosing spondylitis. Each CDR3 protein is one row after TCRdb ran MiXCR on the 5' RACE reads. The data show under 250,000 distinct CDR3 sequences, under 35% seen once. Sequencing was done on a sample of blood, either unsorted or a sorted T cell fraction (not recorded which). These receptors all stem from a male donor with ankylosing spondylitis or in good health (not recorded which).

The genes are TRBV7-2 and TRBJ2-2; D remains unclear. Trimming cost V 3 bases and J 4 bases, with 3 bases left between them. Germline CDR1 is SGHTA and CDR2 is FQGNSA. The CDR3 sequence is 12 residues long. The CDR3 nucleotides read TGTGCCAGCAGCTTCTTCACCGGGGAGCTGTTTTTT. Amino acid sequence: CASSFFTGELFF.

This chain joins TRBV7-9 and TRBJ1-6; tentative D call: TRBD1 (6 bases). This CDR3 region has 15 residues. Trimming took off 8 bases at V and 7 bases at J, with 18 bases between the two ends. Looked up from germline, CDR1 is SEHNR and CDR2 is FQNEAQ (reference sequence). CDR3 sequence reads: CASQSKDSTNSPLHF. The CDR3, as DNA: TGTGCCAGCCAAAGCAAGGACAGTACGAATTCACCCCTCCACTTT.

The V call is TRBV7-8, the J call TRBJ1-6; D uncertain. Germline CDR1 reads SGHVS; CDR2 reads FQNEAQ. Trimming removed 3 bases from V and 8 bases from J, with 8 bases in between. This CDR3 has 13 residues. The CDR3 sequence: CASSLEVHSPLHF. The CDR3 DNA reads TGTGCCAGCAGCTTGGAAGTCCATTCACCCCTCCACTTT. Using reference TRBV7-8 and TRBJ1-6 for the parts outside the CDR3, the full variable domain is GAGVSQSPRYKVAKRGQDVALRCDPISGHVSLFWYQQALGQGPEFLTYFQNEAQLDKSGLPSDRFFAERPEGSVSTLKIQRTQQEDSAVYLCASSLEVHSPLHFGNGTRLTVT.

Ten or more counts support this clonotype. The gene calls are TRBV20-1 and TRBJ2-2; a possible D gene is TRBD1 (5 bases). Germline loops: CDR1 DFQATT, CDR2 SNEGSKA (reference sequence). The germline V and J ends were trimmed by 2 bases and 2 bases, with 9 bases remaining between them. The CDR3 has 14 amino acids. The CDR3: CSARPTGNTGELFF. The DNA for the CDR3 is TGCAGTGCTAGACCAACAGGAAACACCGGGGAGCTGTTTTTT.

V is TRBV5-1 and J is TRBJ2-6; D not resolved. V lost 0 bases, J lost 4 bases, and 11 bases lay in between. The CDR3 length is 16 residues. In germline, CDR1 is SGHRS, CDR2 YFSETQ. CDR3 in amino acids: CASSLAGSTGANVLTF. CDR3 coding DNA: TGCGCCAGCAGCTTGGCCGGAAGTACCGGGGCCAACGTCCTGACTTTC.

The chain combines TRBV29-1 with TRBJ2-1, with D unresolved. This CDR3 is built from 11 residues. The V gene lost 5 bases and the J gene lost 8 bases, with 10 bases spanning the gap. Germline lookup yields CDR1 SQVTM and CDR2 ANQGSEA. This chain's CDR3 is CSVSWSDEQFF. In DNA, the CDR3 is TGCAGCGTTTCATGGTCGGATGAGCAGTTCTTC.

This clonotype came up many times. The chain joins TRBV12-3 or TRBV12-4 to TRBJ2-5; D is unclear. This CDR3 has 11 amino acids. V lost 4 bases and J lost 0, with 0 bases in between. CDR3 residues: CASSYQETQYF. CDR3 nucleotides: TGTGCCAGCAGTTACCAAGAGACCCAGTACTTC.

This sequence joins TRBV15 and TRBJ2-5, with D perhaps TRBD1 (5 bases). V lost 8 bases and J lost 2, with 12 bases in between. CDR1 is LNHNV and CDR2 is YYDKDF in the germline V gene (reference sequence). The CDR3 covers 13 residues. This CDR3 reads CATGIRVQETQYF. CDR3 bases: TGTGCCACCGGAATCAGGGTACAAGAGACCCAGTACTTC.

The chain couples TRBV12-3 or TRBV12-4 to TRBJ2-3; the D gene is possibly TRBD2 (6 bases). Trimming removed 3 bases from V and 0 bases from J, with 10 bases in between. CDR3 length: 15 residues. The CDR3 nucleotides are TGTGCCAGCAGTTTCGGGGGAGGAAGCACAGATACGCAGTATTTT. Translated, it gives CASSFGGGSTDTQYF.

V is TRBV7-2 and J is TRBJ2-3; no definite D call. The V end was cut by 7 bases, the J end by 3 bases, with 14 bases between. Germline CDR1 reads SGHTA; CDR2 reads FQGNSA. The CDR3 sequence is 14 residues long. The CDR3 nucleotides are TGTGCCAGCACCAAATCGCCCTCTACAGATACGCAGTATTTT. This sequence encodes CASTKSPSTDTQYF.

The rearrangement links TRBV20-1 to TRBJ2-1, with D maybe TRBD2 (6 bases). V was shortened by 5 bases and J by 5 bases, with 16 bases between the two germline ends. Germline CDR1 reads DFQATT; CDR2 reads SNEGSKA (reference sequence). The CDR3 has 14 amino acids. The CDR3: CSAPERVSNNEQFF. DNA for the CDR3: TGCAGTGCTCCGGAGCGGGTGAGCAACAATGAGCAGTTCTTC.

This clonotype was seen a few times. The chain combines TRBV29-1 with TRBJ1-1; D is uncertain. Germline CDR1 SQVTM, CDR2 ANQGSEA. The germline V and J ends were trimmed by 0 bases and 0 bases, with 8 bases remaining between them. The CDR3 sequence is 14 residues long. This CDR3 is CSVEEKNMNTEAFF. The CDR3 DNA reads as TGCAGCGTTGAAGAAAAGAATATGAACACTGAAGCTTTCTTT.

This clonotype has just a few counts. The V gene is TRBV29-1, the J gene TRBJ1-1; perhaps TRBD1 as D (5 bases). CDR1 and CDR2 (germline): SQVTM, ANQGSEA. The CDR3 sequence is 15 residues long. Trimming took off 2 bases at V and 7 bases at J, with 20 bases between the two ends. This CDR3 reads CSVERGITGIGEAFF. In nucleotides, the CDR3 is TGCAGCGTTGAAAGGGGAATAACTGGGATAGGTGAAGCTTTCTTT.

The chain is built from TRBV7-6 and TRBJ2-1; possible D gene TRBD2, 5 bases. The CDR3 totals 17 residues. The ends were cut back, 3 bases at V and 7 bases at J, with 22 bases in the middle. CDR1 is SGHVS, CDR2 FNYEAQ, per germline. The DNA for the CDR3 is TGTGCCAGCAGCTTGCGGGTGGGAAGCAGGAACTCGAATGAGCAGTTCTTC. Translation gives CASSLRVGSRNSNEQFF.

This clonotype has just a few counts. This chain links TRBV9 with TRBJ2-7; 11 positions match TRBD1. The CDR3 is 14 residues long. V shed 4 bases and J 7 bases; nucleotides not matched to a gene: 7. Germline V gene data show CDR1 as SGDLS and CDR2 as YYNGEE. As DNA, the CDR3 is TGTGCCAGCAGCCCCCGGACAGGGGGCAGGGAGCAGTACTTC. Protein product: CASSPRTGGREQYF.

The V call is TRBV7-9, the J call TRBJ2-7; the D gene is possibly TRBD1 (6 bases). The CDR3 runs 14 residues. The V end lost 0 bases, the J end lost 5 bases, and 11 bases lay between the germline ends. From germline, CDR1 is SEHNR and CDR2 FQNEAQ (reference sequence). As DNA, the CDR3 is TGTGCCAGCAGCTTAGCTCAGGGGTCCCACGAGCAGTACTTC. It yields the protein CASSLAQGSHEQYF. Full variable domain (outside the CDR3, taken from reference TRBV7-9 and TRBJ2-7): DTGVSQNPRHKITKRGQNVTFRCDPISEHNRLYWYRQTLGQGPEFLTYFQNEAQLEKSRLLSDRFSAERPKGSFSTLEIQRTEQGDSAMYLCASSLAQGSHEQYFGPGTRLTVT.

This clonotype appeared a few times. The rearrangement links TRBV20-1 to TRBJ2-7; 11 positions match TRBD2. Germline loops: CDR1 DFQATT, CDR2 SNEGSKA (reference sequence). V was pared by 3 bases and J by 0 bases, with 7 bases of the junction left unmatched. The CDR3 is 16 residues long. CDR3 in amino acids: CSARKLAGALSYEQYF. Written as DNA, the CDR3 is TGCAGTGCTAGGAAACTAGCGGGGGCCCTCTCCTACGAGCAGTACTTC.

This clonotype was observed at least ten times. The chain recombines TRBV20-1 with TRBJ1-5; D unresolved. Germline V CDR1 and CDR2: DFQATT, SNEGSKA (reference sequence). Deletions cut 4 bases from V and 5 bases from J, with 12 bases between. This CDR3 is built from 13 residues. CDR3 nucleotide sequence: TGCAGTGCTACAAACACAGTGCATCAGCCCCAGCATTTT. It specifies CSATNTVHQPQHF.

The CDR3 is CASSYSGGVDEQFF. The CDR3 DNA follows: TGTGCCAGCAGCTATAGCGGGGGGGTCGATGAGCAGTTCTTC. This chain uses TRBV7-9 with TRBJ2-1, with TRBD2 matching over 11 bases. After removal of 4 bases from V and 8 bases from J, the junction contained 4 bases not matched to a gene. There are 14 residues in the CDR3. From germline, CDR1 is SEHNR and CDR2 FQNEAQ (reference sequence). The whole variable domain, filled in from reference TRBV7-9 and TRBJ2-1, reads DTGVSQNPRHKITKRGQNVTFRCDPISEHNRLYWYRQTLGQGPEFLTYFQNEAQLEKSRLLSDRFSAERPKGSFSTLEIQRTEQGDSAMYLCASSYSGGVDEQFFGPGTRLTVL.

This clonotype was found a few times. V is TRBV12-3 or TRBV12-4 and J is TRBJ2-4, with D unresolved. Trimming cost V 5 bases and J 5 bases, with 7 bases left between them. The CDR3 covers 12 residues. CDR3 loop: CASSPAQNIQYF. CDR3 bases: TGTGCCAGCAGTCCGGCGCAAAACATTCAGTACTTC.

This clonotype has a handful of counts. This rearrangement joins TRBV20-1 to TRBJ2-4; D is unclear. The CDR3 has 16 residues. Germline CDR1 and CDR2: DFQATT and SNEGSKA (reference sequence). V was pared by 3 bases and J by 4 bases, with 19 bases between. The CDR3 protein is CSASAAWALAKNIQYF. CDR3 nucleotides: TGCAGTGCTAGTGCGGCGTGGGCCCTCGCGAAAAACATTCAGTACTTC.

This rearrangement joins TRBV10-3 to TRBJ2-7; tentative D call: TRBD2 (6 bases). The CDR3 is 13 amino acids. Germline loops: CDR1 ENHRY, CDR2 SYGVKD. V lost 3 bases and J lost 5, with 11 bases in between. The CDR3 protein is CAISDLREDEQYF. CDR3 nucleotides: TGTGCCATCAGTGATTTAAGGGAGGACGAGCAGTACTTC.

This clonotype was found a few times. V gene TRBV7-8 combines with J gene TRBJ1-2, with 7 bases lining up with TRBD1. V trimming: 5 bases; J trimming: 6 bases; junction bases outside the gene matches: 9. This CDR3 has 14 amino acids. Looked up from germline, CDR1 is SGHVS and CDR2 is FQNEAQ. CDR3 DNA sequence: TGTGCCAGCAGCGCAAAGACAGGGAAGGATGGCTACACCTTC. Its protein product is CASSAKTGKDGYTF.

This chain connects TRBV12-3 or TRBV12-4 to TRBJ1-4; 10 nucleotides align to TRBD1. The CDR3 is made up of 14 amino acids. Unmatched junction bases numbered 1, after V lost 4 bases and J lost 5 bases. The CDR3 bases are TGTGCCAGCAGTTCGGGACAGGGGAATGAAAAACTGTTTTTT. It translates to CASSSGQGNEKLFF.

This sequence joins TRBV29-1 and TRBJ2-3; D gene ambiguous. Trimming removed 8 bases from V and 5 bases from J, with 23 bases in between. CDR1 is SQVTM and CDR2 is ANQGSEA in the germline V gene. The CDR3 runs to 15 residues. The CDR3 coding sequence is TGCAGCTTCCTCGCAGCCCCTGGTAGAGGAGATACGCAGTATTTT. Amino acids: CSFLAAPGRGDTQYF.